The 5 T cell receptor delta chains in this list originate from one sample, sequenced in a study of γδ T cells in repeated Plasmodium falciparum infection. TCRdb fed the multiplex PCR reads to CATT. The sample consists of approximately 90,000 delta-chain clones, 0.85% to 1% of them appearing once. Vgamma9/Vdelta2+ and Vdelta2-negative gammadelta T cells were flow-sorted from PBMC for bulk sequencing. Sequencing was performed on gamma-delta T cells from blood. These receptors came from a pool of human donors (malaria-infected and uninfected, not separated).

As regards this clone: For this DNA, TCRdb reports the protein of a much larger clone, which diverges at residue 16, most likely from a read error; the protein presented here is translated directly from the DNA. The chain carries TRDV2 and TRDJ2; the match to TRDD3 covers 10 bases. TCRdb does not report a J gene; here it was assigned by matching the DNA to germline references. This CDR3 comprises 19 residues. Germline assignment: CDR1 GEAIGNYY and CDR2 EKD. In nucleotides, the CDR3 is TGTGCCTGTGACACCGTCAATCGGGGGGGGATACGTGACCCAGCAAAACTCTTCTTT. This translates into CACDTVNRGGIRDPAKLFF.

Notes on this clone: A read error likely explains this, since a far larger clone differs by one base. The identical CDR3 is also encoded by other nucleotide sequences in the sample. The rearrangement joins TRDV2 to TRDJ3; D not certain. Because TCRdb records no J gene, it was assigned here through a match of the DNA to germline. The V gene lost 0 bases and the J gene lost 4 bases, with 15 bases spanning the gap. The CDR3 totals 18 residues. The germline gives CDR1 GEAIGNYY, CDR2 EKD. This CDR3 is CACDTVTKSSWDTRQMFF. In DNA, the CDR3 is TGTGCCTGTGACACCGTTACTAAAAGCTCTTGGGACACCCGACAGATGTTTTTC.

Worth noting for this clone: TCRdb's entry gives the protein of a much larger clone, which mismatches this DNA's translation at residue 11, likely from a read error; the protein reported here is translated from the DNA. The V and J genes are TRDV1 and TRDJ1, with 11 bases fitting TRDD3. CDR3 size: 25 residues. CDR1 TSWWSYY and CDR2 QGS come from the germline V gene. J gave up 4 bases and V 1 base, and 32 bases lay outside the gene matches. The CDR3 loop reads CALGEQKNLASPYLLGDMVDDKLIF. CDR3 DNA sequence: TGTGCTCTTGGGGAACAGAAAAATCTCGCCTCGCCTTATTTACTGGGGGATATGGTGGACGATAAACTCATCTTT.

This clone was seen a few times. A far larger clone is a single base away, which makes a read error likely. The same CDR3 arises from other DNA sequences in this sample as well. The V call is TRDV1, the J call TRDJ1; D unresolved. Because TCRdb records no J gene, it was assigned here through a match of the DNA to germline. From germline, CDR1 is TSWWSYY and CDR2 QGS. The CDR3 extends over 18 amino acids. V was pared by 3 bases and J by 0 bases, with 20 bases between. CDR3 sequence reads: CALGDARLLTVYTDKLIF. The CDR3, as DNA: TGTGCTCTTGGGGACGCCCGCCTCCTGACTGTGTACACCGATAAACTCATCTTT.

This clone was seen more than once but under ten times. TCRdb records a much larger clone's protein for this DNA, with a difference at residue 3 that likely arises from a read error; the protein given is the translation of the DNA. The V and J genes are TRDV1 and TRDJ1; the D gene is possibly TRDD3 (6 bases). The J gene, not given by TCRdb, was assigned here from a germline match of the nucleotide sequence. Germline V lookup: CDR1 TSWWSYY, CDR2 QGS. The CDR3 has 16 amino acids. The CDR3 DNA reads TGTGCTCCTGGGGAACTAAAAGGACGAAGCGTCGATAAACTCATCTTT. This sequence encodes CAPGELKGRSVDKLIF.